The rows below give T cell receptor beta chains drawn from one sample of a study of early T cells in non-severe SARS-CoV-2 infection. TCRdb independently ran MiXCR on the 5' RACE reads; one entry per CDR3 protein. The sample has tens of thousands of distinct CDR3 sequences, 10% to 12% seen once. The sequenced sample was whole blood, obtained at baseline. These TCRs come from an adult who was a healthcare worker with PCR-confirmed SARS-CoV-2 infection or an uninfected control (not recorded which). Each CDR3 is given with its conserved first and last residue. The D gene is left open where the match is weak. Some rows mark clone size as missing; the rest say once, few, many or name a class of expanded clone.

J gene	CDR3 length	V gene	D gene	clone size	CDR3 DNA	CDR3 protein
TRBJ2-3	16	TRBV24-1	TRBD2	few	TGTGCCACCAGTGACAGTAGCGGGGCTAGCACAGATACGCAGTATTTT	CATSDSSGASTDTQYF
TRBJ1-5	18	TRBV7-2	TRBD1	NA	TGTGCCAGCAGCTTAGCGAGAGGGACAGGGGGAGTCAATCAGCCCCAGCATTTT	CASSLARGTGGVNQPQHF
TRBJ2-2	16	TRBV7-3	TRBD2	many	TGTGCCAGCAGCTTAATAGCGGGGGACCTCACCGGGGAGCTGTTTTTT	CASSLIAGDLTGELFF
TRBJ1-5	13	TRBV6-1	NA	NA	TGTGCCAGCAGTTCGGGGGTGAGTCAGCCCCAGCATTTT	CASSSGVSQPQHF
TRBJ1-2	14	TRBV5-4	TRBD1	NA	TGTGCCAGCAGCAGGGACAGCAACGGTATCGGCTACACCTTC	CASSRDSNGIGYTF
TRBJ2-5	14	TRBV28	NA	many	TGTGCCAGCAGTTTCCAGGACCGCGAAGAGACCCAGTACTTC	CASSFQDREETQYF
TRBJ2-2	16	TRBV20-1	NA	NA	TGCAGTGCTAGAGAACAAGGACTATCCCTAGCCGGGGAGCTGTTTTTT	CSAREQGLSLAGELFF
TRBJ2-7	13	TRBV27	NA	few	TGTGCCAGCAGAGCTACAGGACCCTACGAGCAGTACTTC	CASRATGPYEQYF
TRBJ2-5	13	TRBV19	NA	NA	TGTGCCAGTAGAGGGGACGCCCGAGAGACCCAGTACTTC	CASRGDARETQYF
TRBJ1-2	13	TRBV6-1	NA	many	TGTGCCAGCAACTCGCAGATACTCTATGGCTACACCTTC	CASNSQILYGYTF
TRBJ1-1	14	TRBV5-1	NA	many	TGCGCCAGCAGCTTGGGTCCCGTTAGCCCTGAAGCTTTCTTT	CASSLGPVSPEAFF
TRBJ1-2	16	TRBV9	NA	NA	TGTGCCAGCAGCTCCAATGGGGGGGATTTCAGCTATGGCTACACCTTC	CASSSNGGDFSYGYTF
TRBJ2-5	13	TRBV29-1	TRBD1	NA	TGCAGCGTCCCCGGGACAGACCAAGAGACCCAGTACTTC	CSVPGTDQETQYF
TRBJ2-7	14	TRBV5-5	NA	few	TGTGCCAGCAGCAACGTGGCCGTGACCTACGAGCAGTACTTC	CASSNVAVTYEQYF
TRBJ1-4	14	TRBV19	NA	NA	TGTGCCAGTAGCATGAGTGCAACTAATGAAAAACTGTTTTTT	CASSMSATNEKLFF
TRBJ2-1	9	TRBV29-1	TRBD1	few	TGCAGCGTTGAGACAGGGGAATTCTTC	CSVETGEFF
TRBJ1-3	14	TRBV20-1	NA	NA	TGCAGTGCCGACCCTGGAACAGATCCTAACACCATATATTTT	CSADPGTDPNTIYF
TRBJ2-7	13	TRBV12-3/TRBV12-4	TRBD1	medium-sized	TGTGCCAGCAGTTTGGACAGGGGGCGCGAGCAGTACTTC	CASSLDRGREQYF
TRBJ2-6	15	TRBV3-1	NA	few	TGTGCCAGCTCAACAGGATTGACTGGGGCCAACGTCCTGACTTTC	CASSTGLTGANVLTF
TRBJ2-2	16	TRBV3-1	NA	many	TGTGCCAGCAGCCAAGGAGCAGGGGCGGACACCGGGGAGCTGTTTTTT	CASSQGAGADTGELFF
TRBJ1-1	14	TRBV7-2	NA	NA	TGTGCCAGCAGCCCAGGGCGGGCAAACTCTGAAGCTTTCTTT	CASSPGRANSEAFF
TRBJ1-2	14	TRBV7-9	TRBD1	many	TGTGCCACCGAGGACAGGCCCCCTGTGGATGGCTACACCTTC	CATEDRPPVDGYTF
TRBJ1-4	12	TRBV20-1	NA	NA	TGCAGTGCTAGAGGAATGGGGGAAAAACTGTTTTTT	CSARGMGEKLFF
TRBJ2-2	14	TRBV2	TRBD1	NA	TGTGCCAGCAGCCCTACAGGGGTTGGCGGGGAGCTGTTTTTT	CASSPTGVGGELFF
TRBJ1-2	12	TRBV6-2/TRBV6-3	NA	NA	TGTGCCAGCGGGCAGAACAGGGTCGGCTACACCTTC	CASGQNRVGYTF
TRBJ2-5	13	TRBV7-2	NA	few	TGTGCCAGCAGCCGGGCCTTCCAAGAGACCCAGTACTTC	CASSRAFQETQYF
TRBJ2-3	15	TRBV9	NA	NA	TGTGCCAGCAGCGTAGACGGGGACAGCACAGATACGCAGTATTTT	CASSVDGDSTDTQYF
TRBJ2-3	16	TRBV5-4	NA	NA	TGTGCCAGCAGCTTGGTCGGGGGTAGTTTCACAGATACGCAGTATTTT	CASSLVGGSFTDTQYF
TRBJ1-3	17	TRBV4-3	NA	few	TGCGCCAGCAGCCAAGAGTCACAGGGCTACTCTGGAAACACCATATATTTT	CASSQESQGYSGNTIYF
TRBJ1-2	17	TRBV27	NA	few	TGTGCCAGCAGCCACCGGGCCTACGGCAATTTTAACTATGGCTACACCTTC	CASSHRAYGNFNYGYTF
TRBJ2-1	16	TRBV11-2	TRBD2	few	TGTGCCAGCAGCGATAGTGAACTAGCGGGGCGCAATGAGCAGTTCTTC	CASSDSELAGRNEQFF
TRBJ2-2	17	TRBV28	TRBD1	NA	TGTGCCAGCAGTTTCCTATCCGGGACAGGGTCCACCGGGGAGCTGTTTTTT	CASSFLSGTGSTGELFF
TRBJ2-7	14	TRBV28	NA	few	TGTGCCTCAACGCCAGCTGGTCGGTACGGCGAGCAGTACTTC	CASTPAGRYGEQYF
TRBJ2-3	15	TRBV9	TRBD2	many	TGTGCCAGCAGCGTAGCTAGCGGGCGCACAGATACGCAGTATTTT	CASSVASGRTDTQYF
TRBJ1-6	15	TRBV2	NA	many	TGTGCCAGCAGACGGGCCAGTACGTGGAATTCACCCCTCCACTTT	CASRRASTWNSPLHF
TRBJ1-2	12	TRBV29-1	TRBD1	many	TGCAGCGTTAGGACAGGGAGCTATGGCTACACCTTC	CSVRTGSYGYTF
TRBJ2-1	13	TRBV5-1	NA	many	TGCGCCAGCAGCTTGTACAGGGTAAATGAGCAGTTCTTC	CASSLYRVNEQFF
TRBJ1-2	13	TRBV29-1	TRBD1	NA	TGCAGCGTTCCAGGACAGGCTAACTATGGCTACACCTTC	CSVPGQANYGYTF
TRBJ1-2	15	TRBV7-3	NA	NA	TGTGCCAGCAGCAGAGGAGAGGGAAGTAGGCATGGCTACACCTTC	CASSRGEGSRHGYTF
TRBJ1-4	14	TRBV9	TRBD1	few	TGTGCCAGCAGCGAGGGACAGAGAAATGAAAAACTGTTTTTT	CASSEGQRNEKLFF
TRBJ1-1	12	TRBV2	NA	NA	TGTGCCAGCACAGGGTCGGGGACTGAAGCTTTCTTT	CASTGSGTEAFF
TRBJ2-1	14	TRBV6-2/TRBV6-3	NA	NA	TGTGCCAGCAGTTTGGGCCCTAGACAGAATGAGCAGTTCTTC	CASSLGPRQNEQFF
TRBJ2-3	16	TRBV13	TRBD2	NA	TGTGCCAGCAGCTTCGGTGGAGCGGGGAGCACAGATACGCAGTATTTT	CASSFGGAGSTDTQYF
TRBJ1-4	14	TRBV29-1	NA	NA	TGCAGCGTTGGAAGTGGCGCAGGGAGGGAAAAACTGTTTTTT	CSVGSGAGREKLFF
TRBJ2-5	15	TRBV7-3	TRBD2	NA	TGTGCCAGCAACAGGCTAGCGGGGGAGCAAGAGACCCAGTACTTC	CASNRLAGEQETQYF
TRBJ2-1	18	TRBV5-1	TRBD2	NA	TGCGCCAGCAGCTTGGGACTAGCGGGTCCCCTGCCCTACAATGAGCAGTTCTTC	CASSLGLAGPLPYNEQFF
TRBJ2-7	11	TRBV28	NA	few	TGTGCCAGCAGCCCTGGGAATGGACAGTACTTC	CASSPGNGQYF